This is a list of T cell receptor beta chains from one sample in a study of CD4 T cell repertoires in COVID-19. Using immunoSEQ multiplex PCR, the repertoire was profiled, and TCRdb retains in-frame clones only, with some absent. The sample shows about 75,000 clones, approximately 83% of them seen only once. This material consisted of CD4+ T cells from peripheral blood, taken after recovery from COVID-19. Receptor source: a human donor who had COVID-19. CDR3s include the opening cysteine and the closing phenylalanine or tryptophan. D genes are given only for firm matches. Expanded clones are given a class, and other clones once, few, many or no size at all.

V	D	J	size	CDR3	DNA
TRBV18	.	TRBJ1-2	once	CASSLDNNYGYTF	TGTGCCAGCTCACTCGACAATAACTATGGCTACACCTTC
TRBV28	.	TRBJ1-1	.	CASTSNTEAFF	TGTGCCAGTACAAGCAACACTGAAGCTTTCTTT
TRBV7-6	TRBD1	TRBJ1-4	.	CASSLEGTGVATNEKLFF	TGTGCCAGCAGCTTAGAAGGGACAGGGGTTGCAACTAATGAAAAACTGTTTTTT
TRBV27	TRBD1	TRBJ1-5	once	CASSRGQGTGGPLTLNQPQHF	TGTGCCAGCAGTCGGGGACAGGGGACCGGGGGCCCCCTTACCCTTAATCAGCCCCAGCATTTT
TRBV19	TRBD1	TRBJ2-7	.	CASSQGVSYEQYF	TGTGCCAGTAGCCAGGGGGTCTCCTACGAGCAGTACTTC
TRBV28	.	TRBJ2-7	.	CASSNGGFGVYEQYF	TGTGCCAGCAGCAACGGGGGATTTGGTGTCTACGAGCAGTACTTC
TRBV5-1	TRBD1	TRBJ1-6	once	CASSLDPTGANNSPLHF	TGCGCCAGCAGCTTGGACCCGACAGGGGCTAATAATTCACCCCTCCACTTT
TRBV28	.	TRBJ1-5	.	CASSLFKGGFSNQPQHF	TGTGCCAGCAGCCTATTCAAGGGAGGCTTTAGCAATCAGCCCCAGCATTTT
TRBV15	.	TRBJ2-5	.	CATSRAPHGSRGETQYF	TGTGCCACCAGCAGAGCGCCACACGGGTCGCGTGGAGAGACCCAGTACTTC
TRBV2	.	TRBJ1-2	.	CASSERKIYGYTF	TGTGCCAGCAGTGAGAGGAAGATCTATGGCTACACCTTC
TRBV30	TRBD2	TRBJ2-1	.	CAWSRTSGYNEQFF	TGTGCCTGGAGTAGGACTAGCGGTTACAATGAGCAGTTCTTC
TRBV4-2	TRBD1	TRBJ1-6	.	CASSQGDRVSPLHF	TGTGCCAGCAGCCAAGGGGACAGGGTATCACCCCTCCACTTT
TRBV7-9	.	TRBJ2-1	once	CASSPPPGHEQFF	TGTGCCAGCAGCCCCCCACCGGGGCATGAGCAGTTCTTC
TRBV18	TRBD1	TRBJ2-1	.	CASSSTGAFNEQFF	TGTGCCAGCTCATCGACAGGGGCGTTTAATGAGCAGTTCTTC
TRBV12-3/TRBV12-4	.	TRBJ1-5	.	CASSSVPQPQHF	TGTGCCAGCAGTTCAGTACCTCAGCCCCAGCATTTT
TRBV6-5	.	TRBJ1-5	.	CASRQTYLSNQPQHF	TGTGCCAGCAGGCAGACGTACCTTAGCAATCAGCCCCAGCATTTT
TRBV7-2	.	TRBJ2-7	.	CASSLLWEQYF	TGTGCCAGCAGCTTACTTTGGGAGCAGTACTTC
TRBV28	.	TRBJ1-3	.	CASSSGGYGNTIYF	TGTGCCAGCAGCTCTGGGGGTTATGGAAACACCATATATTTT
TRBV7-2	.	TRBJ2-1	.	CASSPLRAYNEQFF	TGTGCCAGCAGCCCCCTCAGGGCCTACAATGAGCAGTTCTTC
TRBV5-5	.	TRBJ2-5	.	CASSFLSGRETQYF	TGTGCCAGCAGCTTTCTTTCAGGGCGAGAGACCCAGTACTTC
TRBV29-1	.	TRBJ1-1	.	CSVAGTPNTEAFF	TGCAGCGTGGCCGGGACACCCAACACTGAAGCTTTCTTT
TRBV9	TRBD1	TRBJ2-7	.	CASSPGTGYEQYF	TGTGCCAGCAGCCCCGGGACAGGTTACGAGCAGTACTTC
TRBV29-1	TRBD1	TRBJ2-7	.	CSVGGTGSHEQYF	TGCAGCGTTGGCGGGACAGGGTCCCACGAGCAGTACTTC
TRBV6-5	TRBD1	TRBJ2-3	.	CASNPPDRVIDTQYF	TGTGCCAGCAACCCCCCGGACAGGGTGATCGATACGCAGTATTTT
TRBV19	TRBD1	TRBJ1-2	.	CASRTGGGPGYTF	TGTGCCAGTAGAACAGGGGGGGGTCCTGGCTACACCTTC
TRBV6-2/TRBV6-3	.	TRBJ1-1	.	CASSYERRVLRQSEAFF	TGTGCCAGCAGTTACGAGAGGAGGGTCCTTCGGCAATCTGAAGCTTTCTTT
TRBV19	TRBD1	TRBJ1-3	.	CASSPQGDSGNTIYF	TGTGCCAGTAGTCCACAGGGGGACTCTGGAAACACCATATATTTT
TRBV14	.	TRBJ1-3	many	CASSQSGYTIYF	TGTGCCAGCAGCCAATCGGGGTACACCATATATTTT
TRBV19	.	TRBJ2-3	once	CASSGGLYTDTQYF	TGTGCCAGTAGTGGGGGACTGTACACAGATACGCAGTATTTT
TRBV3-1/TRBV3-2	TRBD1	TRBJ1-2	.	CASSHLQGAVNYGYTF	TGTGCCAGCAGCCACCTACAGGGGGCGGTTAACTATGGCTACACCTTC
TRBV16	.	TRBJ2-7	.	CASSQLSRDGGEEQYF	TGTGCCAGCAGCCAATTGAGCCGGGACGGCGGGGAGGAGCAGTACTTC
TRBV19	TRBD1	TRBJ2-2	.	CASRSGTGNTGELFF	TGTGCCAGTAGATCCGGGACAGGGAACACCGGGGAGCTGTTTTTT
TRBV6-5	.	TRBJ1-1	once	CASSTRLDAAFF	TGTGCCAGCAGTACCCGCCTGGACGCAGCTTTCTTT
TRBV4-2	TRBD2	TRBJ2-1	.	CASSPPSGGASYNEQFF	TGTGCCAGCAGCCCCCCCAGCGGGGGGGCCTCCTACAATGAGCAGTTCTTC
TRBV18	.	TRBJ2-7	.	CASSPAGPYEQYF	TGTGCCAGCTCACCAGCGGGGCCCTACGAGCAGTACTTC
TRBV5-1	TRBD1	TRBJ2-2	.	CASSTGGQNTGELFF	TGCGCCAGCAGCACAGGGGGCCAGAACACCGGGGAGCTGTTTTTT
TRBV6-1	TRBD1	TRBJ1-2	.	CASSFISGTDYGYTF	TGTGCCAGCAGTTTCATCTCCGGGACAGACTATGGCTACACCTTC
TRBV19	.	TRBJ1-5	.	CATLGRGNQPQHF	TGTGCCACCCTAGGAAGGGGCAATCAGCCCCAGCATTTT
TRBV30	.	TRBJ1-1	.	CAASRHRNTEAFF	TGTGCCGCCTCCCGCCACAGAAACACTGAAGCTTTCTTT
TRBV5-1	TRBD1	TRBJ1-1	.	CASSSGQGNTEAFF	TGCGCCAGCAGCTCCGGACAGGGGAACACTGAAGCTTTCTTT
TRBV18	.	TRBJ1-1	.	CASSSQGGRGDEAFF	TGTGCCAGCTCATCTCAGGGAGGGAGGGGAGATGAAGCTTTCTTT
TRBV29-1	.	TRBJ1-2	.	CSALFGASGYTF	TGCAGCGCCTTATTCGGGGCTAGTGGCTACACCTTC
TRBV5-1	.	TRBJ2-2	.	CASSFYLDSNTGELFF	TGCGCCAGCAGCTTTTATCTGGACAGTAACACCGGGGAGCTGTTTTTT
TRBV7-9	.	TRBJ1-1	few	CASSLAAMNTEAFF	TGTGCCAGCAGCTTAGCTGCTATGAACACTGAAGCTTTCTTT
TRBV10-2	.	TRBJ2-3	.	CASSEFVPSTDTQYF	TGCGCCAGCTCCGAGTTTGTGCCGAGCACAGATACGCAGTATTTT
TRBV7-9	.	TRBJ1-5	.	CASSLNAQGPQHF	TGTGCCAGCAGCTTAAACGCTCAGGGGCCCCAGCATTTT
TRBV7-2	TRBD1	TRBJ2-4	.	CASSRGQGWENIQYF	TGTGCCAGCAGCAGGGGACAGGGATGGGAAAACATTCAGTACTTC
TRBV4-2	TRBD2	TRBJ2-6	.	CASSQRTSDRSGANVLTF	TGTGCCAGCAGCCAGCGGACTAGTGATCGCTCTGGGGCCAACGTCCTGACTTTC
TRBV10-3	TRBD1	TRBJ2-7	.	CAISGTGGLGEQYF	TGTGCCATCAGTGGCACAGGGGGCTTGGGGGAGCAGTACTTC
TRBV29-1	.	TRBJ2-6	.	CSVDEGGGANVLTF	TGCAGCGTTGACGAGGGAGGTGGGGCCAACGTCCTGACTTTC
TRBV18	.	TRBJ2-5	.	CASSPPAADGKTQYF	TGTGCCAGCTCACCACCGGCGGCTGATGGGAAGACCCAGTACTTC
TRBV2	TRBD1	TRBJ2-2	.	CASRTGGVGTGELFF	TGTGCCAGCAGGACAGGGGGAGTGGGGACCGGGGAGCTGTTTTTT